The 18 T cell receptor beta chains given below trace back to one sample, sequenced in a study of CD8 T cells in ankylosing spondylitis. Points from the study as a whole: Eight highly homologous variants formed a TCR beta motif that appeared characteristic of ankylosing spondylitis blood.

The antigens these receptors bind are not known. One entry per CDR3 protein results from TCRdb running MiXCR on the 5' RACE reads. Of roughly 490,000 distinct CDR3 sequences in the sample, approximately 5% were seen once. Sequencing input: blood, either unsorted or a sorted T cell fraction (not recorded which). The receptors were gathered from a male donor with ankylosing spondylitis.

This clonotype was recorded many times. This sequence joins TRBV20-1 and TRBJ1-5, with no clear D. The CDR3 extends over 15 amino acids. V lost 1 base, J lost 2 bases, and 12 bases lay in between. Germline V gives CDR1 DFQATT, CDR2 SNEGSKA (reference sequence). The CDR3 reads CSARVPGGGNQPQHF. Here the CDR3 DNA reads TGCAGTGCTAGAGTCCCAGGTGGAGGCAATCAGCCCCAGCATTTT.

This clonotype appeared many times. CDR3 sequence reads: CASSVGRGLFYEQYF. The CDR3 DNA reads TGCGCCAGCAGCGTCGGGAGGGGGTTATTCTACGAGCAGTACTTC. The V and J genes are TRBV5-1 and TRBJ2-7; TRBD2 agrees at 8 bases. V gave up 4 bases and J gave up 3 bases; unmatched junction bases: 9. Per the germline V gene, CDR1 is SGHRS and CDR2 is YFSETQ. There are 15 residues in the CDR3.

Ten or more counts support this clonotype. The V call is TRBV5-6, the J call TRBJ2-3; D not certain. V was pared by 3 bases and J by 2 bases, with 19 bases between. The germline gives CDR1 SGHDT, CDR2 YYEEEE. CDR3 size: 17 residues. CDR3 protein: CASSSSAPPEPTDTQYF. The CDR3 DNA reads TGTGCCAGCAGCTCCTCGGCCCCACCGGAGCCCACAGATACGCAGTATTTT.

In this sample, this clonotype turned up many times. Here the CDR3 reads CSVAVDPAGELFF. In DNA form, the CDR3 reads TGCAGCGTTGCTGTTGATCCAGCCGGGGAGCTGTTTTTT. V gene TRBV29-1 combines with J gene TRBJ2-2; D is unclear. CDR3 size: 13 residues. The V gene lost 4 bases and the J gene lost 6 bases, with 12 bases spanning the gap. Per germline, CDR1 SQVTM and CDR2 ANQGSEA.

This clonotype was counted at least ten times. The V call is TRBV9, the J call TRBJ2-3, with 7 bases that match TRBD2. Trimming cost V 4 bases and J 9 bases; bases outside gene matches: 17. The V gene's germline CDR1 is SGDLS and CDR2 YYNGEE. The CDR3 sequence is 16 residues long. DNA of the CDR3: TGTGCCAGCAGCCCAAGTCCCAGCGGGACCCAGGGAACGCAGTATTTT. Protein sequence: CASSPSPSGTQGTQYF.

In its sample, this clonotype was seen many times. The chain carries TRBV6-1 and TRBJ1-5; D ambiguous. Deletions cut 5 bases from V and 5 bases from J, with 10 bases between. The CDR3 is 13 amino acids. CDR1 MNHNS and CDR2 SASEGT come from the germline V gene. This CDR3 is CASSPTYYQPQHF. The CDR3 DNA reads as TGTGCCAGCAGTCCAACGTATTATCAGCCCCAGCATTTT.

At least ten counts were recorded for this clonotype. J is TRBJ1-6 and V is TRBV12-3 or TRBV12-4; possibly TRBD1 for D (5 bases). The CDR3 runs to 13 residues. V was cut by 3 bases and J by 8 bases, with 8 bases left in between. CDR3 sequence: CASSFPGDSPLHF. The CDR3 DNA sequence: TGTGCCAGCAGTTTTCCGGGGGATTCACCCCTCCACTTT.

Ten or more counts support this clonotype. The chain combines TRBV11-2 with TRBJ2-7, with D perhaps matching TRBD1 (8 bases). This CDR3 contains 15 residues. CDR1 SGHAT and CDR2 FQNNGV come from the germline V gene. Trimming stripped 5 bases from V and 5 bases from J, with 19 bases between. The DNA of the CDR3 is TGTGCCAGCAGCCCATGGACAGGGAGGGTCCACGAGCAGTACTTC. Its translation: CASSPWTGRVHEQYF.

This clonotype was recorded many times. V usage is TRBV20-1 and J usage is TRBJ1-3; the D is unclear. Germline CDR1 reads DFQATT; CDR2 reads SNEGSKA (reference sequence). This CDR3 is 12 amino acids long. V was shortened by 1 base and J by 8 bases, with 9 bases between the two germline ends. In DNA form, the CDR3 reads TGCAGTGCTAGAGGGACCGGAGACACCATATATTTT. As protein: CSARGTGDTIYF.

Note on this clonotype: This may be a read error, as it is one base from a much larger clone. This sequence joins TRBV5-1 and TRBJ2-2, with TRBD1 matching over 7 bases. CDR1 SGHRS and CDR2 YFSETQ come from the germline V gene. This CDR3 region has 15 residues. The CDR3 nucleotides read TGCGCCAGCAGCACCGGACAGGCGGTCACCGCGGAGCTGTTTTTT. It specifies CASSTGQAVTAELFF.

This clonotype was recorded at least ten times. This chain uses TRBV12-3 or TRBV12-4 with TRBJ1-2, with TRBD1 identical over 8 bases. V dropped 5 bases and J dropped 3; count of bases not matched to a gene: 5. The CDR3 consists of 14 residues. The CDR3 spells CASSRQGRDYGYTF. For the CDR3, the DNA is TGTGCCAGCAGTCGACAGGGGAGGGACTATGGCTACACCTTC.

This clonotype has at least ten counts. CDR3 protein: CASSLAAVNTGELFF. CDR3 nucleotides: TGCGCCAGCAGCTTGGCGGCCGTGAACACCGGGGAGCTGTTTTTT. The rearrangement links TRBV5-1 to TRBJ2-2; D is unclear. The V and J ends lost 0 bases and 1 base respectively, with 7 bases between them. Looked up from germline, CDR1 is SGHRS and CDR2 is YFSETQ. The CDR3 runs to 15 residues.

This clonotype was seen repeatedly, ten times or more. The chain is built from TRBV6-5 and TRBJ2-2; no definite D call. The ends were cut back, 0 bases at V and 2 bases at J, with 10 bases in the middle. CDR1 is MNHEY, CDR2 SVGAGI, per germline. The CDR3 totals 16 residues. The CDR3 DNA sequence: TGTGCCAGCAGTTACTCGATAGGACCCAACACCGGGGAGCTGTTTTTT. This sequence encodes CASSYSIGPNTGELFF.

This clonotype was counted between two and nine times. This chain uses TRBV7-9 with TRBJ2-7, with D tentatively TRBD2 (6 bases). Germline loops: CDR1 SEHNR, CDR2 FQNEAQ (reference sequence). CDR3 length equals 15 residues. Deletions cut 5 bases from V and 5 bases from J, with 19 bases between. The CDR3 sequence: CASSPVGLPGNEQYF. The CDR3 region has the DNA TGTGCCAGCAGCCCGGTCGGACTACCCGGGAACGAGCAGTACTTC.

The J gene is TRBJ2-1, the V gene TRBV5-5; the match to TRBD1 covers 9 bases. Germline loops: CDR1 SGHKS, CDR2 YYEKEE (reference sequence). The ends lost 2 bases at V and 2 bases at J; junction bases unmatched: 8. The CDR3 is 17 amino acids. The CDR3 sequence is CASSFIPGTGTYNEQFF. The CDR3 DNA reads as TGTGCCAGCAGCTTTATCCCTGGGACAGGGACCTACAATGAGCAGTTCTTC.

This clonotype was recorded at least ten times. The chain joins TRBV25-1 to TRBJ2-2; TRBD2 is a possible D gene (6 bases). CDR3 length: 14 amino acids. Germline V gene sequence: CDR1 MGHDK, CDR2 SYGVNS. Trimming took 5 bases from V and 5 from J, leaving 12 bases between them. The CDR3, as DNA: TGTGCCAGCAGTTGGGCCGGGGGTACCGGGGAGCTGTTTTTT. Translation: CASSWAGGTGELFF.

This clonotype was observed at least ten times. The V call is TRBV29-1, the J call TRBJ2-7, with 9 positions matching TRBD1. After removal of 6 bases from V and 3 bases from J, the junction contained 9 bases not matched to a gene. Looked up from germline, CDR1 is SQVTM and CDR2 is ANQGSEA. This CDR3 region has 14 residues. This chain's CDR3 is CSVAGTGLLYEQYF. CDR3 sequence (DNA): TGCAGCGTCGCCGGGACAGGGCTCCTCTACGAGCAGTACTTC.

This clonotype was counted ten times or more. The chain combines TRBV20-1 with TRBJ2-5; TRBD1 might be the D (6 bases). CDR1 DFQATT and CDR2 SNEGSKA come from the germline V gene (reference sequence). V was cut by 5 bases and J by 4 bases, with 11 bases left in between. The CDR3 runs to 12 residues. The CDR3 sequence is CSAYRVGETQYF. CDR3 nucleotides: TGCAGTGCTTACAGGGTGGGAGAGACCCAGTACTTC.